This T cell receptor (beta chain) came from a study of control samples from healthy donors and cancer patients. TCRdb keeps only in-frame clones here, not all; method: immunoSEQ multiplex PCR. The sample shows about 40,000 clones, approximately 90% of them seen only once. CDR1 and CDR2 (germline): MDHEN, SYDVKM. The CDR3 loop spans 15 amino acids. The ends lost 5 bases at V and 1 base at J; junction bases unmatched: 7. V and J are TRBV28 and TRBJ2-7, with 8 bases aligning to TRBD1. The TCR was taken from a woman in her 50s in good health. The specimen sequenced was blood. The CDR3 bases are TGTGCCAGCAGTCCCCCTCGGACAGGGTCCTACGAGCAGTACTTC. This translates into CASSPPRTGSYEQYF.